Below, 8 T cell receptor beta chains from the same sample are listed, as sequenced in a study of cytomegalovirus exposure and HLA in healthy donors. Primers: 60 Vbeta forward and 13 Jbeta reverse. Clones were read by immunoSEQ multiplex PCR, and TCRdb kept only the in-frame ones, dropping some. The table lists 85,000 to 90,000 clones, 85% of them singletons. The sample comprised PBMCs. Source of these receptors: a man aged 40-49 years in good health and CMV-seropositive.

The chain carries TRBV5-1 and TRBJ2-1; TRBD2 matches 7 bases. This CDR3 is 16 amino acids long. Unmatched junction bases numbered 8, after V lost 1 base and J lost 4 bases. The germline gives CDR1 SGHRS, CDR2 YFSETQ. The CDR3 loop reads CASSLLPGGSYNEQFF. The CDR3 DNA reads TGCGCCAGCAGCTTGTTACCGGGAGGAAGTTACAATGAGCAGTTCTTC.

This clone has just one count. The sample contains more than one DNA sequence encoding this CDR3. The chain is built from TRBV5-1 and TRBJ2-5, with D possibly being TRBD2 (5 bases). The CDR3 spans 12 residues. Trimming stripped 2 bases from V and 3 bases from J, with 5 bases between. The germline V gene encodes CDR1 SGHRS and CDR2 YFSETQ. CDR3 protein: CASSLLEETQYF. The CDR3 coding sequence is TGCGCCAGCAGCTTACTAGAAGAGACCCAGTACTTC.

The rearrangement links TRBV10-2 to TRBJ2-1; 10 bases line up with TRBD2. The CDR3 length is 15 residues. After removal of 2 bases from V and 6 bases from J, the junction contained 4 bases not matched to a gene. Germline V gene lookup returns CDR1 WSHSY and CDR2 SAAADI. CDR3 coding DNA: TGCGCCAGCAGTGAGGGACTAGCGGCCTGCAATGAGCAGTTCTTC. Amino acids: CASSEGLAACNEQFF.

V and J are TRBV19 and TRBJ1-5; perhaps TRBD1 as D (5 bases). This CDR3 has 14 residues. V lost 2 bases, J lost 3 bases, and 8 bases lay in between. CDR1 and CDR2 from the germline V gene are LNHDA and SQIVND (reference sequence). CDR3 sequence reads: CASSIQGVNQPQHF. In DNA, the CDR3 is TGTGCCAGTAGTATACAGGGTGTCAATCAGCCCCAGCATTTT.

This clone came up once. CDR3 sequence: CASSEDGAWEPQHF. CDR3 in DNA: TGTGCCAGCAGTGAAGATGGGGCTTGGGAGCCCCAGCATTTT. V gene TRBV2 combines with J gene TRBJ1-5, with a tentative D call TRBD1 (5 bases). The germline CDR1 and CDR2 sequences are SNHLY and FYNNEI. Trimming pared 1 base from V and 8 bases from J, leaving 12 bases between. The CDR3 totals 14 residues.

The CDR3 loop is CAWLLKDGGRSPLHF. DNA for the CDR3: TGTGCCTGGCTACTCAAGGACGGAGGGCGTTCACCCCTCCACTTT. The V gene is TRBV30, the J gene TRBJ1-6; D is ambiguous. CDR3 length: 15 amino acids. Deletions cut 5 bases from V and 9 bases from J, with 20 bases between. Germline values: CDR1 GTSNPN, CDR2 SVGIG (reference sequence).

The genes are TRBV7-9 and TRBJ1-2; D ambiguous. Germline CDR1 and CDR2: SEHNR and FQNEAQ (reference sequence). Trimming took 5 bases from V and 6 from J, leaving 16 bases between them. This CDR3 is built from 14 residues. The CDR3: CASSRSRVTDGYTF. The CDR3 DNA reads TGTGCCAGCAGCCGCAGCCGGGTAACGGATGGCTACACCTTC.

The CDR3 DNA is TGTGCCAGCAGCTTAGTTGGCATTCGCTCCTACAATGAGCAGTTCTTC. Translation gives CASSLVGIRSYNEQFF. The V gene is TRBV11-3, the J gene TRBJ2-1; D is unresolved. V lost 1 base and J lost 0, with 10 bases in between. From germline, CDR1 is SGHNT and CDR2 YENEEA. The CDR3 sequence is 16 residues long. The whole variable domain, remainder taken from reference TRBV11-3 and TRBJ2-1, is EAGVVQSPRYKIIEKKQPVAFWCNPISGHNTLYWYLQNLGQGPELLIRYENEEAVDDSQLPKDRFSAERLKGVDSTLKIQPAELGDSAVYLCASSLVGIRSYNEQFFGPGTRLTVL.